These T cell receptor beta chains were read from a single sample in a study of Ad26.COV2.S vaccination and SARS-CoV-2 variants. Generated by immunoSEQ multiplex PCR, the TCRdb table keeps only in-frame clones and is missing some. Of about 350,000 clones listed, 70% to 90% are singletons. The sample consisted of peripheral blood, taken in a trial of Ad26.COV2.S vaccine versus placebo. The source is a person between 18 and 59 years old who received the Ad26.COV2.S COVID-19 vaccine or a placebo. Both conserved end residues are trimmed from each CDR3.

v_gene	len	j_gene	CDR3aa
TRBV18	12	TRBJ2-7	ASSPSGGQYEQY
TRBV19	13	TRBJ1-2	ASSVSSGGHYGYT
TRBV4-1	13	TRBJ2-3	ASSQDSGSTDTQY
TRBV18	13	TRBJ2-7	ASSPNSGQGNEQY
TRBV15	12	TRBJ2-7	ATSRVQGANEQY
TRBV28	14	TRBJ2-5	ASSLPREGTWETQY
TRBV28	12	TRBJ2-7	ASSSYREKAEQY
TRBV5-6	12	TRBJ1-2	ASIRQGLDYGYT
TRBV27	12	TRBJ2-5	ASSSTGNQETQY
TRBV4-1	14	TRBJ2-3	ASSQAGTSDTDTQY
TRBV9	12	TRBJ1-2	ASSLLPGLYGYT
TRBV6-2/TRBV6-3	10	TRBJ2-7	ASSYKSYEQY
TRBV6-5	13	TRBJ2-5	ASRDPGQALETQY
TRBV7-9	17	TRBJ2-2	ASSLSGTARIGYTGELF
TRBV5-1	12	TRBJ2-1	ASESGPPNNEQF
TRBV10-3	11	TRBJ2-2	AISGLNTGELF
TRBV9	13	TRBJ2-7	ASSPGALNTYEQY
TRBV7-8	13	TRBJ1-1	ASSLALGLDTEAF
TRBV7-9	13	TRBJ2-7	ASSSIRDGHYEQY
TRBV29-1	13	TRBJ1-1	SVERGRVGNTEAF
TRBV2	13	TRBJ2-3	ASSVLAGVADTQY
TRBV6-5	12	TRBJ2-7	ASSYSTGQNEQY
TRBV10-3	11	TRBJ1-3	AISAYSGNTIY
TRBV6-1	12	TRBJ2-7	ASSELGQGYEQY
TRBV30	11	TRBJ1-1	AWSVTENTEAF
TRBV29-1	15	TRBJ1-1	SVGGRGGQGISTEAF
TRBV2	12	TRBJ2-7	ASRPGQGSYEQY
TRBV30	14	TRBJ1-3	AWSKGYGSSGNTIY
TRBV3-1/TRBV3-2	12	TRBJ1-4	ASSPGQGGEKLF
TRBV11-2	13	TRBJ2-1	ASSLGQLLGNEQF
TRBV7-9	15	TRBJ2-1	ASILGLAGGIGNEQF
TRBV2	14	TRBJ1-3	ASSEEGPSSGNTIY
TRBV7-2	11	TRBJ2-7	ASTLQVNYEQY
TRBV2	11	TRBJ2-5	ASSGGGPQTQY
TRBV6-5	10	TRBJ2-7	ASTRTLFEQY
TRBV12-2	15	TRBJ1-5	ASRLDRALTSNQPQH
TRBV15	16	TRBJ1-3	ATSTTGTPSSSGNTIY
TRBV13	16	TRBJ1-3	ASSLTLGLELAGNTIY
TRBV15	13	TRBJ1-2	ATSGGTVSNYGYT
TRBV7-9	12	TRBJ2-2	ASSLGWNTGELF